These 8 T cell receptor beta chains share one sample of origin, sequenced in a study of control samples from healthy donors and cancer patients. Libraries were prepared by immunoSEQ multiplex PCR; TCRdb keeps only in-frame clonotypes and omits some of them. Of tens of thousands of clones listed, over 75% are singletons. The sequenced material came from blood. Receptors originate from a man aged 45-65 years in good health.

V usage is TRBV25-1 and J usage is TRBJ1-2; D is undetermined. The V end was cut by 0 bases, the J end by 2 bases, with 4 bases between. Germline V gene data show CDR1 as MGHDK and CDR2 as SYGVNS. This CDR3 has 13 residues. CDR3 amino acids: CASSEYRNYGYTF. Here the CDR3 DNA reads TGTGCCAGCAGTGAATACAGGAACTATGGCTACACCTTC.

The gene calls are TRBV4-2 and TRBJ1-1, with TRBD1 matching 7 bases. The germline V gene has CDR1 LGHNA and CDR2 YNFKEQ. V was clipped by 4 bases and J by 3 bases; unmatched bases: 5. The CDR3 runs to 14 residues. The CDR3 is CASSPDRDYTEAFF. The CDR3 bases are TGTGCCAGCAGCCCAGACAGGGATTACACTGAAGCTTTCTTT.

The chain employs TRBV18 and TRBJ2-5; TRBD2 agrees at 9 bases. The V gene end was trimmed by 3 bases and the J gene end by 1 base; junction bases not matched to a gene: 6. The CDR3 loop spans 16 amino acids. CDR1 and CDR2 (germline): KGHSH, LQKENI. The CDR3, as DNA: TGTGCCAGCTCACCGATGGTAGCGGGGGCCCAAGAGACCCAGTACTTC. It is translated as CASSPMVAGAQETQYF.

The chain recombines TRBV21-1 with TRBJ2-1; the table's D gene call, TRBD2, was not cross checked with the DNA. TRBV21-1 is assigned pseudogene status. This CDR3 is 17 amino acids long. This chain's CDR3 is CASSKRWKRGGKNEQFF. The CDR3 DNA reads TGTGCCAGCAGCAAACGATGGAAGCGGGGGGGCAAAAATGAGCAGTTCTTC.

The chain employs TRBV4-3 and TRBJ2-5, with a possible D match to TRBD2 (6 bases). CDR3 length: 13 amino acids. Looked up from germline, CDR1 is LGHNA and CDR2 is YSLEER. Trimming stripped 4 bases from V and 5 bases from J, with 11 bases between. Here the CDR3 reads CASSLGTWETQYF. The CDR3 DNA reads as TGCGCCAGCAGCCTGGGGACTTGGGAGACCCAGTACTTC.

This chain uses TRBV9 with TRBJ2-2, with D perhaps given as TRBD1 or TRBD2 (6 bases each). Trimming pared 0 bases from V and 4 bases from J, leaving 13 bases between. The CDR3 consists of 16 residues. Germline CDR1 and CDR2: SGDLS and YYNGEE. This CDR3 reads CASSVGRGEGTGELFF. DNA for the CDR3: TGTGCCAGCAGCGTAGGTAGGGGGGAAGGCACCGGGGAGCTGTTTTTT.

The chain has TRBV4-3 and TRBJ1-3; D uncertain. This CDR3 has 12 amino acids. CDR1 and CDR2 (germline): LGHNA, YSLEER. V was shortened by 4 bases and J by 3 bases, with 4 bases between the two germline ends. This CDR3 is CASSRNGNTIYF. CDR3 coding DNA: TGCGCCAGCAGCCGTAATGGAAACACCATATATTTT.

The chain joins TRBV4-3 to TRBJ2-7; TRBD1 might be the D (6 bases). CDR1 and CDR2 from the germline V gene are LGHNA and YSLEER. V was cut by 3 bases and J by 2 bases, with 17 bases left in between. This CDR3 region has 16 residues. The CDR3 DNA reads TGCGCCAGCAGCCAGGCTTTAGACAGGTTCACCTACGAGCAGTACTTC. Its protein is CASSQALDRFTYEQYF.